These 2 T cell receptor beta chains were sequenced from one sample in a study of T-cell reconstitution after alpha-beta-depleted transplantation in children (TCRdb year 2016). The library came from PCR. Sequencing was carried out with an Illumina HiSeq 2500. TCR library preparation used molecular barcoding, with unique molecular identifiers applied to normalize quantification of the TCRbeta repertoire. TCRdb reprocessed the public reads (quality trimming at Q25 with fastp, clone calling with MiXCR) and kept in-frame beta chains. Rows with a matching CDR3 protein are joined into one entry that keeps the most common DNA and genes. Present in this sample are about 200,000 distinct CDR3 sequences, approximately 6.8% of which were seen just once. The top ten hold around 4.4% of the sample. The treatment or condition label for this specimen denotes: allogeneic hematopoietic cell transplantation with graft depleted of TCRalphabeta T cells and CD19 B cells.

The sample consisted of PBMCs, taken before TCRalphabeta/CD19-depleted stem cell transplant. The receptors come from a girl under three years old with combined immunodeficiency, due to receive a stem cell transplant.

This clonotype has ten or more counts. J is TRBJ1-1 and V is TRBV29-1, with 10 nucleotides matching TRBD1. In germline, CDR1 is SQVTM, CDR2 ANQGSEA. The CDR3 is 13 amino acids. The V gene end was trimmed by 6 bases and the J gene end by 4 bases; junction bases not matched to a gene: 5. CDR3 loop: CSVRTGGGTEAFF. CDR3 nucleotide sequence: TGCAGCGTCAGGACAGGGGGGGGCACTGAAGCTTTCTTT. Full variable domain (remainder filled in from reference TRBV29-1 and TRBJ1-1): SAVISQKPSRDICQRGTSLTIQCQVDSQVTMMFWYRQQPGQSLTLIATANQGSEATYESGFVIDKFPISRPNLTFSTLTVSNMSPEDSSIYLCSVRTGGGTEAFFGQGTRLTVV.

Many counts were recorded for this clonotype. The chain links TRBV5-1 to TRBJ1-2; a possible D gene is TRBD1 (6 bases). V was trimmed by 0 bases and J by 4 bases, leaving 16 bases between them. Germline assignment: CDR1 SGHRS and CDR2 YFSETQ. The CDR3 runs 16 residues. As DNA, the CDR3 is TGCGCCAGCAGCTTGGCCTGGACAGACCTTCCCTATGGCTACACCTTC. It specifies CASSLAWTDLPYGYTF.